The entry that follows covers one T cell receptor beta chain sequence. Its antigen remains unidentified. The data were taken from a study of type 1 regulatory T cells. The wider study: T-allo10 is a Tr1-enriched, alloantigen-specific CD4 T cell product made in vitro.

The CDR3 length is 17 residues. V trimming: 1 base; J trimming: 0 bases; junction bases outside the gene matches: 1. From germline, CDR1 is MGHRA and CDR2 YSYEKL. TCRdb reprocessed the reads via MiXCR and lists one record per CDR3 protein. The table has over 55,000 distinct CDR3 sequences, around 57% seen once. The graft donor-derived T-allo10 cells reportedly recognize host alloantigens, are anergic, and suppress alloantigen-specifically. The sample comprised cultured T cells, either the whole culture or a sorted T cell fraction (not recorded which). Subset specified: Tr1-enriched cell product generated in vitro against host alloantigens. The source is a human donor in good health. The gene calls are TRBV4-1 and TRBJ2-2; 11 nucleotides align to TRBD1. The CDR3 DNA sequence: TGCGCCAGCAGCCAAGGGGGACAGGGGGCGAACACCGGGGAGCTGTTTTTT. The encoded protein is CASSQGGQGANTGELFF.